The 32 T cell receptor beta chains reported below all come from one sample, sequenced in a study of T cells after yellow fever vaccination. TCRdb reprocessed the 5' RACE reads via MiXCR and lists one record per CDR3 protein. The table has under 300,000 distinct CDR3 sequences, roughly 13% seen once. The sample in question was CD4+ T cells sorted from PBMCs, obtained 45 days after the yellow fever booster vaccination. The source is a man aged 30 to 45 who received the YFV17D yellow fever vaccine.

This clonotype was counted between two and nine times. V gene TRBV20-1 combines with J gene TRBJ2-2; the D gene is possibly TRBD2 (5 bases). V was cut by 5 bases and J by 4 bases, with 17 bases left in between. The CDR3 contains 15 residues. Per the germline V gene, CDR1 is DFQATT and CDR2 is SNEGSKA (reference sequence). The CDR3 is CSALFGDLLTGELFF. The CDR3 region has the DNA TGCAGTGCTTTGTTCGGGGATCTCCTCACCGGGGAGCTGTTTTTT.

The V call is TRBV7-2, the J call TRBJ2-7; tentatively, D is TRBD2 (5 bases). CDR1 and CDR2 from the germline V gene are SGHTA and FQGNSA. Trimming cost V 6 bases and J 3 bases, with 9 bases left between them. CDR3 length: 12 residues. The CDR3 region is CASSGGIYEQYF. CDR3 nucleotide sequence: TGTGCCAGCAGTGGAGGTATCTACGAGCAGTACTTC.

This clonotype has more than one count but fewer than ten. The chain has TRBV7-2 and TRBJ1-5; 9 nucleotides align to TRBD1. Germline CDR1 reads SGHTA; CDR2 reads FQGNSA. V trimming: 5 bases; J trimming: 3 bases; junction bases outside the gene matches: 8. The length of the CDR3 is 16 residues. CDR3 bases: TGTGCCAGCAGCCCCCCCGGGACAGGGCACAATCAGCCCCAGCATTTT. It is translated as CASSPPGTGHNQPQHF.

V is TRBV10-3 and J is TRBJ2-1, with 8 bases aligning to TRBD2. Per the germline V gene, CDR1 is ENHRY and CDR2 is SYGVKD. The length of the CDR3 is 15 residues. Unmatched junction bases numbered 7, after V lost 4 bases and J lost 5 bases. CDR3 sequence (DNA): TGTGCCATCAGTGTGGGAGCGGGAGATCACAATGAGCAGTTCTTC. It translates to CAISVGAGDHNEQFF.

This chain connects TRBV29-1 to TRBJ2-1, with 12 bases lining up with TRBD2. CDR3 length equals 17 residues. Germline values: CDR1 SQVTM, CDR2 ANQGSEA. V lost 3 bases and J lost 1; bases outside the gene matches: 7. The CDR3 sequence: CSVDSLAGGQSYNEQFF. CDR3 bases: TGCAGCGTTGATAGCCTAGCGGGAGGGCAATCCTACAATGAGCAGTTCTTC.

The V gene is TRBV11-2, the J gene TRBJ2-7; tentative D call: TRBD1 (6 bases). V lost 5 bases and J 2 bases, leaving 13 bases between the germline ends. Per germline, CDR1 SGHAT and CDR2 FQNNGV. The CDR3 runs to 14 residues. The CDR3 DNA is TGTGCCAGCAGCCGGGTCCAGGGGACCTACGAGCAGTACTTC. Its translation is CASSRVQGTYEQYF.

This chain connects TRBV7-8 to TRBJ2-1; D uncertain. Germline CDR1 SGHVS, CDR2 FQNEAQ. Trimming removed 4 bases at V and 10 bases at J, with 14 bases between. The CDR3 contains 13 residues. As DNA, the CDR3 is TGTGCCAGCAGCTCCCCCACGATGTGGGAGCAGTTCTTC. This encodes CASSSPTMWEQFF.

This clonotype was detected only a few times. The chain couples TRBV27 to TRBJ2-1; unclear D gene. CDR3 size: 15 residues. V was cut by 7 bases and J by 0 bases, with 13 bases left in between. Germline assignment: CDR1 MNHEY and CDR2 SMNVEV (reference sequence). CDR3 in DNA: TGTGCCAGCATCCCACTGGGGTCCTCCTACAATGAGCAGTTCTTC. Protein product: CASIPLGSSYNEQFF.

As to this clonotype: Sequence at one end of the junction differs from germline and may be a read error. The chain couples TRBV29-1 to TRBJ2-7; D not resolved. This CDR3 region has 10 residues. CDR1 is SQVTM, CDR2 ANQGSEA, per germline. CDR3 in amino acids: CSVGSNEQDF. DNA of the CDR3: TGCAGCGTTGGGTCCAACGAGCAGGACTTC.

This clonotype has just a few counts. This rearrangement joins TRBV12-3 or TRBV12-4 to TRBJ1-6; D call uncertain. V lost 3 bases and J lost 7, with 10 bases in between. The CDR3 runs to 14 residues. CDR3 region: CASSLLNPNSPLHF. Written as DNA, the CDR3 is TGTGCCAGCAGTTTGCTGAACCCGAATTCACCCCTCCACTTT.

The chain joins TRBV29-1 to TRBJ2-1; D gene uncertain. CDR1 SQVTM and CDR2 ANQGSEA come from the germline V gene. This CDR3 is 16 amino acids long. With 0 bases removed from V and 8 bases from J, the gap between germline ends came to 20 bases. CDR3 in amino acids: CSVEDVILGSRYEQFF. In DNA form, the CDR3 reads TGCAGCGTTGAAGATGTAATTCTTGGTAGTCGGTATGAGCAGTTCTTC.

The chain joins TRBV2 to TRBJ1-6; D call uncertain. The germline gives CDR1 SNHLY, CDR2 FYNNEI. Trimming removed 4 bases at V and 6 bases at J, with 10 bases between. The CDR3 sequence is 14 residues long. CDR3 bases: TGTGCCAGCAGTGTTCGGACGTTTAATTCACCCCTCCACTTT. This gives the protein CASSVRTFNSPLHF.

The chain combines TRBV6-2 or TRBV6-3 with TRBJ2-7; D perhaps matches TRBD1 (6 bases). Germline V gives CDR1 MNHEY, CDR2 SVGEGT. Trimming cost V 6 bases and J 4 bases, with 22 bases left between them. The CDR3 contains 16 residues. The CDR3 nucleotides read TGTGCCAGCAGCTCACCGGGACAAACGACGGGTTACGAGCAGTACTTC. As protein: CASSSPGQTTGYEQYF.

Notes on this clonotype: One end of the junction varies from germline; a read error may be responsible. The rearrangement uses TRBV7-7 and TRBJ2-3; 8 bases are a match to TRBD1. CDR3 length: 15 residues. Germline CDR1 SSHAT, CDR2 FNYEAQ (reference sequence). The CDR3, as DNA: TGTGCTAGCAGCCGGAACAGGGGGTGGACAGATACGCAGTATTTT. This encodes CASSRNRGWTDTQYF.

The gene calls are TRBV7-2 and TRBJ2-2; no clear D. The CDR3 runs to 15 residues. Between the trimmed V and J ends, which lost 5 bases and 0 bases, there was a span of 10 bases. In germline, CDR1 is SGHTA, CDR2 FQGNSA. The CDR3, as DNA: TGTGCCAGCAGCCTTTCCAGGTCGAACACCGGGGAGCTGTTTTTT. Protein product: CASSLSRSNTGELFF.

The chain has TRBV9 and TRBJ2-5; 7 bases are shared with TRBD2. This CDR3 region has 15 residues. The V segment lost 2 bases and the J segment 5 bases; nucleotides outside the gene matches: 9. Germline CDR1 and CDR2: SGDLS and YYNGEE. As DNA, the CDR3 is TGTGCCAGCAGCGTCAGCGGGGACCTCCAGGAGACCCAGTACTTC. This sequence encodes CASSVSGDLQETQYF.

This clonotype came up a few times. V gene TRBV20-1 combines with J gene TRBJ1-2; maybe TRBD1 (5 bases). Germline CDR1 DFQATT, CDR2 SNEGSKA (reference sequence). Between the trimmed V and J ends, which lost 4 bases and 5 bases, there was a span of 17 bases. The CDR3 sequence is 14 residues long. CDR3 bases: TGCAGTGCTACTCTGAGGCAGGGAGGTTATGGCTACACCTTC. It translates to CSATLRQGGYGYTF.

The CDR3 DNA reads as TGTGCCAGCCCCACCCCGGGCGGGGATGAGCAGTTCTTC. Its protein product is CASPTPGGDEQFF. The V gene is TRBV5-5, the J gene TRBJ2-1, with a tentative D call TRBD2 (6 bases). CDR3 length: 13 amino acids. In germline, CDR1 is SGHKS, CDR2 YYEKEE (reference sequence). The germline V and J ends were trimmed by 7 bases and 8 bases, with 16 bases remaining between them.

This clonotype has just a few counts. The chain recombines TRBV6-5 with TRBJ2-3; 10 nucleotides align to TRBD2. V was pared by 3 bases and J by 3 bases, with 6 bases of the junction left unmatched. The CDR3 runs 16 residues. Germline values: CDR1 MNHEY, CDR2 SVGAGI. For the CDR3, the DNA is TGTGCCAGCAGTTATTGGTCTAGCGGGAGAACAGATACGCAGTATTTT. Translated, it gives CASSYWSSGRTDTQYF.

This clonotype was found a few times. The rearrangement uses TRBV6-2 or TRBV6-3 and TRBJ2-1; the D gene could be TRBD1 or TRBD2 (5 bases each). Germline V CDR1 and CDR2: MNHEY, SVGEGT. This CDR3 has 17 amino acids. V was shortened by 6 bases and J by 0 bases, with 18 bases between the two germline ends. The CDR3 reads CASRPLPGPNSYNEQFF. For the CDR3, the DNA is TGTGCCAGCAGACCCCTTCCGGGACCGAACTCCTACAATGAGCAGTTCTTC.

The sample holds a few counts of this clonotype. The chain couples TRBV11-2 to TRBJ2-3, with 10 bases aligning to TRBD2. Per germline, CDR1 SGHAT and CDR2 FQNNGV. This CDR3 has 18 amino acids. Unmatched junction bases numbered 18, after V lost 4 bases and J lost 8 bases. CDR3 nucleotide sequence: TGTGCCAGCAGCTCCCCCCCGGGTAGCGGGAGGATCTTGGTTACGCAGTATTTT. Encoded protein: CASSSPPGSGRILVTQYF.

This clonotype has more than one count but fewer than ten. The V and J genes are TRBV27 and TRBJ1-5; weak D call: TRBD1 (6 bases). CDR3 size: 17 residues. V lost 3 bases, J lost 9 bases, and 24 bases lay in between. Germline lookup yields CDR1 MNHEY and CDR2 SMNVEV (reference sequence). The CDR3 loop is CASSFTYDRTLRMPQHF. The DNA for the CDR3 is TGTGCCAGCAGTTTCACATACGACAGGACTCTCCGGATGCCCCAGCATTTT.

This clonotype was counted a few times. V gene TRBV7-9 combines with J gene TRBJ2-5; D may be TRBD2 (5 bases). This CDR3 is 16 amino acids long. V gave up 4 bases and J gave up 4 bases, with 19 bases separating them. Germline V gene data show CDR1 as SEHNR and CDR2 as FQNEAQ (reference sequence). DNA for the CDR3: TGTGCCAGCAGCTCCCGACCGACAAACGAGGGAGAGACCCAGTACTTC. The encoded protein is CASSSRPTNEGETQYF.

The V call is TRBV12-3 or TRBV12-4, the J call TRBJ2-7; 8 bases align to TRBD1. There are 14 residues in the CDR3. Trimming cost V 10 bases and J 2 bases; bases outside gene matches: 10. CDR3 sequence: CATARQGPAYEQYF. Written as DNA, the CDR3 is TGTGCCACTGCGCGACAGGGGCCAGCCTACGAGCAGTACTTC.

The gene calls are TRBV7-2 and TRBJ2-3; D unresolved. Trimming took off 2 bases at V and 1 base at J, with 7 bases between the two ends. Germline CDR1 SGHTA, CDR2 FQGNSA. The CDR3 is made up of 14 amino acids. The CDR3 DNA reads as TGTGCCAGCAGCTTATACAGAGGCACAGATACGCAGTATTTT. Its translation: CASSLYRGTDTQYF.

The chain couples TRBV6-2 or TRBV6-3 to TRBJ2-1, with unresolved D. The CDR3 extends over 14 amino acids. V was clipped by 3 bases and J by 4 bases, with 10 bases between them. Germline V gene lookup returns CDR1 MNHEY and CDR2 SVGEGT. The CDR3 sequence is CASSYSPPYNEQFF. CDR3 nucleotide sequence: TGTGCCAGCAGTTATTCCCCGCCATACAATGAGCAGTTCTTC.

Many counts were recorded for this clonotype. The J gene is TRBJ2-2, the V gene TRBV6-1; no firm D call. The CDR3 spans 13 residues. Trimming shortened V by 5 bases and J by 6 bases, and 10 bases separated the two germline ends. The germline V gene encodes CDR1 MNHNS and CDR2 SASEGT. Written as DNA, the CDR3 is TGTGCCAGCAGTCGGAACGGGCCCGGGGAGCTGTTTTTT. Its translation: CASSRNGPGELFF.

A word on this clonotype: At one end the junction does not follow the germline gene, possibly because of a read error. The V gene is TRBV7-9, the J gene TRBJ2-7; TRBD1 is a possible D gene (6 bases). Germline V gene lookup returns CDR1 SEHNR and CDR2 FQNEAQ (reference sequence). CDR3 length equals 11 residues. CDR3 sequence reads: CASSSGQGCFF. The CDR3 coding sequence is TGTGCCAGCAGCTCGGGACAAGGTTGTTTCTTC.

There are a few counts of this clonotype. The genes are TRBV7-2 and TRBJ1-2; 10 bases map to TRBD1. The CDR3 length is 15 residues. Looked up from germline, CDR1 is SGHTA and CDR2 is FQGNSA. V shed 5 bases and J 4 bases; nucleotides not matched to a gene: 7. CDR3 region: CASSPSTGGSYGYTF. The CDR3 DNA follows: TGTGCCAGCAGCCCCTCGACAGGGGGCAGCTATGGCTACACCTTC.

V usage is TRBV6-1 and J usage is TRBJ2-4; D might be TRBD2 (6 bases). The germline CDR1 and CDR2 sequences are MNHNS and SASEGT. The CDR3 spans 15 residues. Trimming removed 2 bases from V and 8 bases from J, with 16 bases in between. The CDR3 here is CASSESGATGDIQYF. In DNA form, the CDR3 reads TGTGCCAGCAGTGAATCGGGAGCGACGGGGGACATTCAGTACTTC.

This clonotype appeared a few times. This rearrangement joins TRBV20-1 to TRBJ2-3; 7 bases align to TRBD1. V trimming: 3 bases; J trimming: 4 bases; junction bases outside the gene matches: 10. The germline V gene has CDR1 DFQATT and CDR2 SNEGSKA (reference sequence). The CDR3 is made up of 15 amino acids. CDR3 protein: CSASKTTGLADTQYF. The DNA for the CDR3 is TGCAGTGCTAGCAAGACGACAGGGCTGGCAGATACGCAGTATTTT.

There are many counts of this clonotype. This sequence joins TRBV20-1 and TRBJ2-3, with a tentative D call TRBD2 (7 bases). This CDR3 is built from 16 residues. CDR1 is DFQATT and CDR2 is SNEGSKA in the germline V gene (reference sequence). V was clipped by 2 bases and J by 4 bases, with 19 bases between them. The CDR3 bases are TGCAGTGCTAGACAGGCACAGGGAGGGTGGGCAGATACGCAGTATTTT. Translated, it gives CSARQAQGGWADTQYF.